This T cell receptor (beta chain) originates from a study of T cell responses to AZD1222 COVID-19 vaccine. Here immunoSEQ multiplex PCR was the method, and the copy in TCRdb shows in-frame clones only, minus some. The profile shows about 180,000 clones, about 86% of them singletons. The CDR3 runs 13 residues. The germline gives CDR1 SGHVS, CDR2 FQNEAQ. The V and J ends lost 1 base and 4 bases respectively, with 7 bases between them. Study results and limitations: Distributed over spike, vaccine-associated CD4 TCRs predominated at 160-218 and 743-854. The donor group comprised mostly white British people and more females; the analysis possibly underestimated clonal diversity. Sampling that yielded the repertoires occurred only after the peak T cell response. Only six or seven AZD1222 recipients tested seropositive at baseline.

Points on this clone: Its antigen is unknown.

The clonotype was recovered from an adult in good health. Sequenced here: peripheral blood, sampled on day 0 of AZD1222 vaccination. The V and J genes are TRBV7-8 and TRBJ1-2; D gene ambiguous. This CDR3 is CASSLGQFYGYTF. CDR3 coding DNA: TGTGCCAGCAGCTTAGGGCAATTCTATGGCTACACCTTC. Together with reference TRBV7-8 and TRBJ1-2, the CDR3 gives the full variable domain: GAGVSQSPRYKVAKRGQDVALRCDPISGHVSLFWYQQALGQGPEFLTYFQNEAQLDKSGLPSDRFFAERPEGSVSTLKIQRTQQEDSAVYLCASSLGQFYGYTFGSGTRLTVV.